The rows below give T cell receptor beta chains drawn from one sample of a study of cytomegalovirus exposure and HLA in healthy donors. Here immunoSEQ multiplex PCR was the method, and the copy in TCRdb shows in-frame clones only, minus some. Here the sample spans 150,000 to 200,000 clones, 76% being singletons. Sequencing was carried out using PBMCs. The receptors here all came from a woman aged 25 to 39 in good health and CMV-seropositive. Each CDR3 is given with its conserved first and last residue. D genes are given only for firm matches. Expanded clones get a size class; other rows say once, few or many, or leave the size out.

DNA: TGTGCCAGCAGCTTAATCGCGGGGGAGAGGGATACGCAGTATTTT
CDR3: CASSLIAGERDTQYF
J: TRBJ2-3
size: NA
D: TRBD2
V: TRBV7-9

DNA: TGTGCCAGCAGCCAGGACAGGGAGCTCCTCCACTTT
CDR3: CASSQDRELLHF
J: TRBJ1-6
size: few
D: TRBD1
V: TRBV5-4

DNA: TGTGCCAGCTCACCCGGGGAGGACTACGAGCAGTACTTC
CDR3: CASSPGEDYEQYF
J: TRBJ2-7
size: few
D: NA
V: TRBV18

DNA: TGTGCCAGCAGTTTACTCGGGACAGAGGGTGGCTACACCTTC
CDR3: CASSLLGTEGGYTF
J: TRBJ1-2
size: NA
D: TRBD1
V: TRBV27

DNA: TGTGCCAGCAGTTACCCTGGGGCGGCCCGAGAGACCCAGTACTTC
CDR3: CASSYPGAARETQYF
J: TRBJ2-5
size: NA
D: NA
V: TRBV6-6

DNA: TGTGCCAGCAGCGGGACAGACAAAAACATTCAGTACTTC
CDR3: CASSGTDKNIQYF
J: TRBJ2-4
size: few
D: TRBD1
V: TRBV5-5

DNA: TGTGCCAGCTCACCGACTCCGCTAAGGGGCGACTACGAGCAGTACTTC
CDR3: CASSPTPLRGDYEQYF
J: TRBJ2-7
size: once
D: NA
V: TRBV18

DNA: TGTGCCAGCTCGGCCCTGGGGCCGGGGCCCCAGCATTTT
CDR3: CASSALGPGPQHF
J: TRBJ1-5
size: NA
D: NA
V: TRBV28

DNA: TGCGCCAGCAGCCAGGTGGGGGGTTCACCCCTCCACTTT
CDR3: CASSQVGGSPLHF
J: TRBJ1-6
size: once
D: NA
V: TRBV4-3

DNA: TGTGCCAGCAGCCCTACGGGGTTCGGGGCCAACGTCCTGACTTTC
CDR3: CASSPTGFGANVLTF
J: TRBJ2-6
size: NA
D: NA
V: TRBV7-2

DNA: TGTGCCAGCTTGGGCGGGAGCACAGATACGCAGTATTTT
CDR3: CASLGGSTDTQYF
J: TRBJ2-3
size: few
D: NA
V: TRBV27

DNA: TGTGCCAGCATTCGACAGCTGAATGAAAAACTGTTTTTT
CDR3: CASIRQLNEKLFF
J: TRBJ1-4
size: NA
D: NA
V: TRBV6-1

DNA: TGTGCCAGAAGCTTGTCTAGATGGGCGGGGTTCACAGATACGCAGTATTTT
CDR3: CARSLSRWAGFTDTQYF
J: TRBJ2-3
size: NA
D: NA
V: TRBV5-3

DNA: TGTGCCAGCGGCAGGGGCAATCAGCCCCAGCATTTT
CDR3: CASGRGNQPQHF
J: TRBJ1-5
size: NA
D: NA
V: TRBV6-6

DNA: TGCGCCAGCAGCTTGGATACAGGGCCTAACTATGGCTACACCTTC
CDR3: CASSLDTGPNYGYTF
J: TRBJ1-2
size: few
D: NA
V: TRBV5-1

DNA: TGTGCCAGCGGGGACACAAACTATGGCTACACCTTC
CDR3: CASGDTNYGYTF
J: TRBJ1-2
size: NA
D: NA
V: TRBV28

DNA: TGTGCCACCCGGACAGGGGGGGCCTACGAGCAGTACTTC
CDR3: CATRTGGAYEQYF
J: TRBJ2-7
size: NA
D: TRBD1
V: TRBV28

DNA: TGTGCCAGCAGTGAAGACAAGTACAATGAGCAGTTCTTC
CDR3: CASSEDKYNEQFF
J: TRBJ2-1
size: NA
D: NA
V: TRBV28

DNA: TGTGCCAGCAGCAATGTACCCCAATACACGGAGACCCAGTACTTC
CDR3: CASSNVPQYTETQYF
J: TRBJ2-5
size: once
D: NA
V: TRBV5-5

DNA: TGTGCCAGCAGCACGACAGGGAAGGATGGCTACACCTTC
CDR3: CASSTTGKDGYTF
J: TRBJ1-2
size: NA
D: TRBD1
V: TRBV5-6

DNA: TGTGCCAGCAGCGCCACCGGGTGGCGGGGAGATGAAAAACTGTTTTTT
CDR3: CASSATGWRGDEKLFF
J: TRBJ1-4
size: once
D: NA
V: TRBV11-3

DNA: TGTGCCAGCAGCGAGAGACGGGGGAACACTGAAGCTTTCTTT
CDR3: CASSERRGNTEAFF
J: TRBJ1-1
size: NA
D: NA
V: TRBV11-2

DNA: TGCAGTGCTAGGATGCGGGAGCAGTTCTTC
CDR3: CSARMREQFF
J: TRBJ2-1
size: NA
D: NA
V: TRBV20-1

DNA: TGTGCCAGCAGCGCAGGATCCCAGCCCCAGCATTTT
CDR3: CASSAGSQPQHF
J: TRBJ1-5
size: NA
D: NA
V: TRBV7-9

DNA: TGTGCCAGCAGCGCCGGGGAGCGCGAGCAGTACTTC
CDR3: CASSAGEREQYF
J: TRBJ2-7
size: NA
D: NA
V: TRBV6-4

DNA: TGTGCCAGCAGCGTGACCGGGGGGGGGCCCTCTGGAAACACCATATATTTT
CDR3: CASSVTGGGPSGNTIYF
J: TRBJ1-3
size: NA
D: NA
V: TRBV9

DNA: TGTGCCAGCAGATCACAGGGCCGCCGCTCGGGGGAGCAGTACTTC
CDR3: CASRSQGRRSGEQYF
J: TRBJ2-7
size: few
D: NA
V: TRBV5-4

DNA: TGTGCCAGCAGCTTAAGTGGGGGGGATGAGCAGTTCTTC
CDR3: CASSLSGGDEQFF
J: TRBJ2-1
size: NA
D: TRBD2
V: TRBV11-3

DNA: TGCGCCTGCCGGGGGCTAGCGGGGGGAAAATACAATGAGCAGTTCTTC
CDR3: CACRGLAGGKYNEQFF
J: TRBJ2-1
size: few
D: TRBD2
V: TRBV4-1

DNA: TGTGCCAGCAGTTTCGGGCTAGCGGGGGGGCCGAAGACCCAGTACTTC
CDR3: CASSFGLAGGPKTQYF
J: TRBJ2-5
size: few
D: TRBD2
V: TRBV28

DNA: TGTGCCAGTAGTATCAGGGGCCACGAGCAGTACTTC
CDR3: CASSIRGHEQYF
J: TRBJ2-7
size: NA
D: NA
V: TRBV19

DNA: TGTGCCAGCAGCTCCGGGACTAGCGGGGTGGATACGCAGTATTTT
CDR3: CASSSGTSGVDTQYF
J: TRBJ2-3
size: few
D: TRBD2
V: TRBV7-9

DNA: TGTGCCAGCAGCCCCAGAGTGACAGGTACCTTCACTCGGGCATACTATGGCTACACCTTC
CDR3: CASSPRVTGTFTRAYYGYTF
J: TRBJ1-2
size: NA
D: NA
V: TRBV4-2

DNA: TGTGCCAGCAGCTTAGTACCTGGCCAGGACAGAGAATTCAATGAGCAGTTCTTC
CDR3: CASSLVPGQDREFNEQFF
J: TRBJ2-1
size: NA
D: NA
V: TRBV11-2

DNA: TGTGCCAGCAGCAGCGGACAGGGAGCTAAGTCGACCGGGGAGCTGTTTTTT
CDR3: CASSSGQGAKSTGELFF
J: TRBJ2-2
size: NA
D: NA
V: TRBV21-1

DNA: TGTGCCAGCAGCCCTGGACAGGGGGGCTACACCTTC
CDR3: CASSPGQGGYTF
J: TRBJ1-2
size: few
D: TRBD1
V: TRBV9

DNA: TGTGCCAGCAGCTTATCCGGGGATGGCAATCAGCCCCAGCATTTT
CDR3: CASSLSGDGNQPQHF
J: TRBJ1-5
size: NA
D: NA
V: TRBV11-2

DNA: TGTGCCAGCAGTGCTGACAACAATCAGCCCCAGCATTTT
CDR3: CASSADNNQPQHF
J: TRBJ1-5
size: NA
D: NA
V: TRBV2

DNA: TGTGCCAGCCGGACAGCGAACACTGAAGCTTTCTTT
CDR3: CASRTANTEAFF
J: TRBJ1-1
size: NA
D: NA
V: TRBV19

DNA: TGCACCAGCAGCCAGGGGACCACCGCTGAGGGGGCGCGAGAGACCCAGTACTTC
CDR3: CTSSQGTTAEGARETQYF
J: TRBJ2-5
size: NA
D: NA
V: TRBV1

DNA: TGTGCCAGCAGCCAGGCAGGGGCTCCTGGGGCCAACGTCCTGACTTTC
CDR3: CASSQAGAPGANVLTF
J: TRBJ2-6
size: NA
D: NA
V: TRBV4-2

DNA: TGTGCCAGCAGCGGTCCCGCGAGAGAGACCCAGTACTTC
CDR3: CASSGPARETQYF
J: TRBJ2-5
size: NA
D: NA
V: TRBV9

DNA: TGTGCCAGCAGTCCCCCCGCTAGCGGGGCCGACTCAAATACGCAGTATTTT
CDR3: CASSPPASGADSNTQYF
J: TRBJ2-3
size: NA
D: TRBD2
V: TRBV28

DNA: TGTGCCATCAGGGAAGGCAGGGATCCTTCTGGGGCCAACGTCCTGACTTTC
CDR3: CAIREGRDPSGANVLTF
J: TRBJ2-6
size: NA
D: NA
V: TRBV10-3

DNA: TGTGCCAGCACCGAACAGGATACCTACGAGCAGTACTTC
CDR3: CASTEQDTYEQYF
J: TRBJ2-7
size: NA
D: NA
V: TRBV28

DNA: TGTGCCAGCAGTCCCTCGGGTGGGACAGTCAGAGGAATGGGTGGCTACACCTTC
CDR3: CASSPSGGTVRGMGGYTF
J: TRBJ1-2
size: NA
D: TRBD1
V: TRBV27

DNA: TGTGCCAGCAGTTTCCGACAGGGTGCCGGGACTGGCTACACCTTC
CDR3: CASSFRQGAGTGYTF
J: TRBJ1-2
size: NA
D: TRBD1
V: TRBV6-5

DNA: TGTGCCAGCAGTACGGGACTGTACACCGGGGAGCTGTTTTTT
CDR3: CASSTGLYTGELFF
J: TRBJ2-2
size: NA
D: NA
V: TRBV6-5